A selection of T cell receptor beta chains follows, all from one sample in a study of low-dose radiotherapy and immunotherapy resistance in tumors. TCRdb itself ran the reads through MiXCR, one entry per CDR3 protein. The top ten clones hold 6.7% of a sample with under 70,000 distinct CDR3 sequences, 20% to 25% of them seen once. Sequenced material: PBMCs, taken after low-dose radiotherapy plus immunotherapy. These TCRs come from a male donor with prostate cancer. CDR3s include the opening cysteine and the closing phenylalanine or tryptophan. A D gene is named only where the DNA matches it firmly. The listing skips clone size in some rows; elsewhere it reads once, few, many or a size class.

cdr3_nt: TGTGCCAGCAGCCCGACAGGGTTCCATGGCTACACCTTC; cdr3_aa: CASSPTGFHGYTF; d_call: TRBD1; cdr3_length: 13; clone_size: many; j_call: TRBJ1-2; v_call: TRBV4-2
cdr3_nt: TGTGCCAGCAGTTACTGGACAGGGTCCCGAAACACCATATATTTT; cdr3_aa: CASSYWTGSRNTIYF; d_call: TRBD1; cdr3_length: 15; clone_size: many; j_call: TRBJ1-3; v_call: TRBV6-6
cdr3_nt: TGTGCCAGTAGTATATCGGGGCGAAGCACAGATACGCAGTATTTT; cdr3_aa: CASSISGRSTDTQYF; d_call: .; cdr3_length: 15; clone_size: many; j_call: TRBJ2-3; v_call: TRBV19
cdr3_nt: TGTGCCAGTAGTACCCACGGACCGGCGGGCTATGGCTACACCTTC; cdr3_aa: CASSTHGPAGYGYTF; d_call: .; cdr3_length: 15; clone_size: many; j_call: TRBJ1-2; v_call: TRBV19
cdr3_nt: TGCAGTGCGCGAGCTTCGGGGACCACTGAAGCTTTCTTT; cdr3_aa: CSARASGTTEAFF; d_call: .; cdr3_length: 13; clone_size: many; j_call: TRBJ1-1; v_call: TRBV20-1
cdr3_nt: TGCAGTGCTAGAGAGGGAGGGGTGGGGCAGTTCTTC; cdr3_aa: CSAREGGVGQFF; d_call: TRBD2; cdr3_length: 12; clone_size: many; j_call: TRBJ2-1; v_call: TRBV20-1
cdr3_nt: TGCAGTGCTAGAGATCATGGGATGATCTCCTACAATGAGCAGTTCTTC; cdr3_aa: CSARDHGMISYNEQFF; d_call: .; cdr3_length: 16; clone_size: many; j_call: TRBJ2-1; v_call: TRBV20-1
cdr3_nt: TGTGCCAGCAGTTACTCACTAGCGGGGGCCTCCACAGATACGCAGTATTTT; cdr3_aa: CASSYSLAGASTDTQYF; d_call: TRBD2; cdr3_length: 17; clone_size: many; j_call: TRBJ2-3; v_call: TRBV6-2/TRBV6-3
cdr3_nt: TGTGCCAGCAGTTACGGGGATCTGGCTTTCTTT; cdr3_aa: CASSYGDLAFF; d_call: .; cdr3_length: 11; clone_size: many; j_call: TRBJ1-1; v_call: TRBV6-2/TRBV6-3
cdr3_nt: TGCGCCAGCAGTCAATCTTCAGGGATCCGTGGGGACAACACCATATATTTT; cdr3_aa: CASSQSSGIRGDNTIYF; d_call: .; cdr3_length: 17; clone_size: few; j_call: TRBJ1-3; v_call: TRBV23-1
cdr3_nt: TGCAGTGGCTGGGGGAGCGGCAAAGAGACCCAGTACTTC; cdr3_aa: CSGWGSGKETQYF; d_call: .; cdr3_length: 13; clone_size: .; j_call: TRBJ2-5; v_call: TRBV20-1